This T cell receptor (beta chain) was documented in a study of PD-L1 blockade in urothelial cancer. As for the study in general: Male sex and bladder-origin urothelial cancer were recorded for twenty-five of 29 patients. Blood gave a median around 140,000 T cells. Study-level points and caveats: In blood sampled pretreatment, TCR clonality below the median predicted better survival.

V lost 1 base, J lost 1 base, and 8 bases lay in between. This CDR3 comprises 15 residues. CDR1 is SGHRS and CDR2 is YFSETQ in the germline V gene. The time point: pretreatment peripheral blood. Clones were sequenced by immunoSEQ multiplex PCR, and TCRdb holds only the in-frame ones, with some missing. This sample yields 35,000 to 45,000 clones, of which more than 85% are seen a single time; around 11% belongs to the top ten. A remark on this clone: Its antigen is unknown.

The TCR originated in a woman aged 55 to 70 with urothelial cancer. Material: PBMCs, obtained around atezolizumab (anti-PD-L1) treatment. The chain links TRBV5-1 to TRBJ1-4, with D unclear. The CDR3 DNA is TGCGCCAGCAGCTTGTCTGGAGTAACTAATGAAAAACTGTTTTTT. Encoded protein: CASSLSGVTNEKLFF.